The 9 T cell receptor beta chains listed next were all sequenced from one sample in a study of blood T cell repertoires in COVID-19. Profiled with immunoSEQ multiplex PCR; TCRdb holds only in-frame clones, not every one. The repertoire holds tens of thousands of clones, about four fifths seen once, with around 4.1% in the top ten. The sample taken for sequencing was peripheral blood. The receptor set was obtained from a woman aged 55 to 70 with acute or convalescent COVID-19.

This clone has only a few counts. The genes are TRBV7-3 and TRBJ1-5, with 7 bases that match TRBD1. This CDR3 spans 15 amino acids. After removal of 0 bases from V and 6 bases from J, the junction contained 5 bases not matched to a gene. Looked up from germline, CDR1 is SGHTA and CDR2 is FQGTGA. In nucleotides, the CDR3 is TGTGCCAGCAGCTTAACAGGGACAGATGGTCAGCCCCAGCATTTT. Its translation: CASSLTGTDGQPQHF.

V usage is TRBV7-9 and J usage is TRBJ1-1, with 7 bases that match TRBD1. This CDR3 comprises 15 residues. V was pared by 6 bases and J by 1 base, with 8 bases of the junction left unmatched. From germline, CDR1 is SEHNR and CDR2 FQNEAQ (reference sequence). CDR3 nucleotide sequence: TGTGCCAGCAGTGCGACAGGGTCATGGAACACTGAAGCTTTCTTT. Its protein is CASSATGSWNTEAFF.

This chain uses TRBV19 with TRBJ2-7; D might be TRBD1 (9 bases). The CDR3 runs 17 residues. The V end was cut by 7 bases, the J end by 0 bases, with 22 bases between. Germline V lookup: CDR1 LNHDA, CDR2 SQIVND (reference sequence). CDR3 in amino acids: CASTRSGGTGSSYEQYF. DNA of the CDR3: TGTGCCAGTACCCGGTCGGGGGGGACAGGGAGCTCCTACGAGCAGTACTTC.

This clone was detected once. This sequence joins TRBV11-1 and TRBJ1-6; weak D call: TRBD1 (6 bases). The V end was cut by 5 bases, the J end by 12 bases, with 20 bases between. The CDR3 has 15 amino acids. Germline V gives CDR1 SGHAT, CDR2 FQDESV (reference sequence). DNA of the CDR3: TGTGCCAGCAGCCTTAGGGTACAGGGCGCTGAACCCCTCCACTTT. Residues: CASSLRVQGAEPLHF.

The V call is TRBV18, the J call TRBJ1-2; 9 bases are a match to TRBD1. In germline, CDR1 is KGHSH, CDR2 LQKENI. This CDR3 has 15 residues. The V gene end was trimmed by 2 bases and the J gene end by 8 bases; junction bases not matched to a gene: 9. CDR3 sequence: CASSPKAGQGGGYTF. The CDR3 coding sequence is TGTGCCAGCTCACCAAAAGCGGGACAGGGCGGCGGCTACACCTTC.

The chain has TRBV3-1 (or the pseudogene TRBV3-2) and TRBJ1-1; weak D call: TRBD1 (6 bases). V dropped 2 bases and J dropped 0 bases, with 10 bases sitting between them. Looked up from germline, CDR1 is LGHDT and CDR2 is YNNKEL (reference sequence). This CDR3 has 15 amino acids. CDR3 protein: CASSQTQGLNTEAFF. The CDR3 DNA reads as TGTGCCAGCAGCCAAACACAGGGATTGAACACTGAAGCTTTCTTT.

The CDR3 DNA follows: TGTGCCAGCAGCGCCCAGGGGGGCTCCTATGGCTACACCTTC. This gives the protein CASSAQGGSYGYTF. V and J are TRBV9 and TRBJ1-2, with 7 bases aligning to TRBD1. The germline V gene has CDR1 SGDLS and CDR2 YYNGEE. The J segment lost 4 bases and the V segment lost 3 bases, leaving 6 bases of the junction unmatched. CDR3 length: 14 amino acids.

This clone has only one observation. The chain couples TRBV2 to TRBJ2-3; the match to TRBD2 covers 11 bases. Looked up from germline, CDR1 is SNHLY and CDR2 is FYNNEI. The CDR3 covers 15 residues. V was pared by 8 bases and J by 3 bases, with 7 bases of the junction left unmatched. CDR3 nucleotide sequence: TGTGCCAGCTCCTCTAGCGGGGGGTCAACAGATACGCAGTATTTT. Protein sequence: CASSSSGGSTDTQYF.

This clone was seen only once. The chain couples TRBV18 to TRBJ1-2; 7 nucleotides align to TRBD1. Germline V gene data show CDR1 as KGHSH and CDR2 as LQKENI. This CDR3 region has 16 residues. V trimming: 5 bases; J trimming: 1 base; junction bases outside the gene matches: 10. The CDR3 DNA is TGTGCCAGCTCATCAGTGACAGGGCGCGATAACTATGGCTACACCTTC. As protein: CASSSVTGRDNYGYTF.